This TCR beta chain comes out of a study of blood T cells in healthy people across ages (dated by TCRdb to about 2015). About the full investigation: In model experiments, template switching captured roughly one uniquely barcoded TCR beta cDNA molecule for every two T cells. The study measured age-related changes in TCR beta repertoire diversity using deep sequencing normalized with unique cDNA molecular identifiers. The donors were divided into four age groups: young (average around 17 years), middle-aged (about 40), aged (under 70) and long-lived (around 87). To avoid experimental bias, donors of different ages were distributed randomly across sequencing lanes. The study analyzed two additional independent replicas of 1 million unique cDNA reads from the same blood draw for two donors, one aged 18 to 30 and one aged 80 or older.

The CDR3 runs 16 amino acids, cysteine and phenylalanine included. Kept here is only the CDR3 DNA, which spans 48 bases and is read in frame from base 1. From a lookup of the germline V gene (reference sequence), CDR1 and CDR2 are MNHEY and SMNVEV. V loses 1 base at its end and J loses 5 bases; junction bases beyond the gene matches: 10. The paper's findings and limits, for the study overall: The long-lived group showed more naive CD4+ T cells, fewer expanded clones and increased TCR diversity than the aged group, suggesting age selection. Because profiling used bulk unsorted PBMCs, naive and antigen-experienced compartments could not be compared conclusively. There was a strong correlation between observed TCR beta diversity and the percentage of naive T cells measured by flow cytometry. Because the CMV infection status of the donors was unknown, age-related changes in expanded clonotypes may potentially have been confounded. Observed TCR beta diversity per million T cells fell roughly linearly with age, and a significant reduction was already apparent by age roughly 40. Estimates of total diversity based on one million sequenced T cells were regarded as lower bounds and as underestimates.

The donors were roughly 39 Caucasian individuals from Russia, aged 6 to 90 years, who were systemically healthy. Approximately 11 milliliters of peripheral blood were drawn from each donor into EDTA-treated Vacutainer tubes. Ficoll-Paque density-gradient centrifugation was used to isolate PBMCs, with at least 6 million per sample. Total RNA was extracted from PBMCs with Trizol reagent, with at least 6 micrograms obtained per sample. Naive CD45RAhigh/CD27high T cell percentages were measured by flow cytometry on a PBMC aliquot from every donor. The library came from 5' RACE. For sequencing, an Illumina HiSeq 2500 was employed. A second PCR of roughly 7 to 11 cycles was performed with a sample-barcoded 5' primer and a J-beta primer mix. A template-switch 5' adaptor carrying 12 random nucleotides introduced a unique molecular identifier onto each TCR beta cDNA molecule. At least 2.5 million CDR3-containing paired-end reads were obtained from each sample. First-strand cDNA was synthesized from all RNA with the Mint cDNA synthesis kit, primed by a TRBC-specific oligonucleotide. After uracil-DNA glycosylase treatment, a first 18-cycle PCR used universal primers M1SS and BC2_uni_R on all cDNA. The published analysis was carried out like this. For normalization, 1 million high-quality reads, each with a distinct molecular identifier, were randomly selected from each sample. Reads sharing molecular identifiers were discarded rather than binned into consensus sequences. MiTCR, set to a Q25 quality threshold and the strictest error-elimination algorithm, was used for CDR3 identification, clonotype clustering and error correction. Lower-bound total TCR beta diversity was estimated with a nonparametric unseen species model using Euler transformation. The raw public reads went through TCRdb reprocessing: fastp at Q25, MiXCR clone calling, in-frame beta chains kept. Entries are consolidated by CDR3 protein sequence, retaining the most common genes and DNA. In this record, the V and J calls reflect TCRdb's handling and not the investigators' own analysis. Counted in this sample were 1.5 million or so distinct CDR3 sequences; approximately 40% of them appeared once. Approximately 7.9% of the sample belongs to the ten largest clones.

Note on this clonotype: Its antigen has not been determined. No qualities accompany the bases; no much larger clone lies one base away.

Input material: blood. The clonotype was recovered from a woman in her late teens or twenties in good health. The rearrangement combines TRBV27 with TRBJ2-5; 7 middle bases align to TRBD2. The CDR3 in this case is CASSLFGAGVEETQYF. At the DNA level, the sequence is TGTGCCAGCAGTTTATTTGGGGCGGGGGTCGAGGAGACCCAGTACTTC.